Listed below are T cell receptor beta chains from one sample, sequenced in a study of high-grade serous ovarian cancer treatment subgroups. Generated by immunoSEQ multiplex PCR, the TCRdb table keeps only in-frame clones and is missing some. The repertoire consists of about 10,000 clones, with around 65% occurring once and the leading ten covering roughly 3.7%. Sequenced material: tumor tissue. The receptor source for this set is a human donor with high-grade serous ovarian cancer. CDR3s include the opening cysteine and the closing phenylalanine or tryptophan. Each record gives: V gene, clone size, D gene, J gene, CDR3 protein, CDR3 DNA. D genes are given only for firm matches. Not all rows give a size; the values are once, few, many and, for expanded clones, a class.

>TRBV27|-|-|TRBJ1-5
CASRKGVSQPQHF
TGTGCCAGCCGAAAGGGGGTCTCGCAGCCCCAGCATTTT
>TRBV2|-|-|TRBJ1-2
CASSEALRPSGRYTF
TGTGCCAGCAGTGAAGCGCTTCGACCCTCAGGGCGCTACACCTTC
>TRBV7-2|-|TRBD2|TRBJ2-1
CASTGGGTSRHEQFF
TGTGCCAGCACCGGGGGTGGGACTAGCCGGCATGAGCAGTTCTTC
>TRBV27|few|-|TRBJ1-2
CASSLSPGQTNYGYTF
TGTGCCAGCAGTCTCTCCCCGGGACAAACGAACTATGGCTACACCTTC
>TRBV9|-|TRBD1|TRBJ2-1
CASSWTGETYNEQFF
TGTGCCAGCAGCTGGACAGGAGAAACCTACAATGAGCAGTTCTTC
>TRBV9|-|TRBD2|TRBJ2-1
CASSVSGLGYNEQFF
TGTGCCAGCAGCGTTTCGGGACTAGGCTACAATGAGCAGTTCTTC
>TRBV7-3|-|-|TRBJ1-1
CASSLAAGVEAFF
TGTGCCAGCAGCTTAGCGGCGGGGGTAGAAGCTTTCTTT
>TRBV6-5|-|-|TRBJ2-2
CASSLGRGSNTGELFF
TGTGCCAGCAGTTTAGGCAGGGGCTCGAACACCGGGGAGCTGTTTTTT
>TRBV30|-|TRBD2|TRBJ2-1
CAWSGRGLRYNEQFF
TGTGCCTGGAGTGGAAGGGGACTACGCTACAATGAGCAGTTCTTC
>TRBV5-1|medium-sized|-|TRBJ2-5
CASSWALQETQYF
TGCGCCAGCAGCTGGGCGTTACAAGAGACCCAGTACTTC
>TRBV7-3|-|TRBD2|TRBJ2-1
CASRPREGSSEQFF
TGTGCCAGCCGCCCCAGGGAGGGAAGCAGTGAGCAGTTCTTC
>TRBV28|-|TRBD1|TRBJ2-7
CASRPPDRGYEQYF
TGTGCCAGCAGGCCTCCGGACAGGGGCTACGAGCAGTACTTC